One and the same sample provided the 24 T cell receptor beta chains below, sequenced in a study of cytomegalovirus exposure and HLA in healthy donors. The PCR used 60 Vbeta and 13 Jbeta primers. Repertoires were generated with immunoSEQ multiplex PCR, while TCRdb's copy carries only in-frame clones and drops some. There are under 100,000 clones in the sample, with around 3.4% held by the top ten. The sequenced sample was PBMCs. The origin of the receptors is a woman aged 25 to 39 in good health and CMV-seronegative.

The chain uses TRBV28 and TRBJ1-1; 8 bases are shared with TRBD1. CDR3 size: 14 residues. V shed 6 bases and J 3 bases; nucleotides not matched to a gene: 6. The germline V gene has CDR1 MDHEN and CDR2 SYDVKM. The CDR3 protein is CASRPGGGYTEAFF. In nucleotides, the CDR3 is TGTGCCAGCAGACCAGGGGGCGGCTACACTGAAGCTTTCTTT.

This chain's CDR3 is CASSYGQPYEQYF. The CDR3 DNA sequence: TGTGCCAGCAGCTACGGACAGCCCTACGAGCAGTACTTC. This chain joins TRBV7-8 and TRBJ2-7; TRBD1 might be the D (6 bases). CDR1 and CDR2 from the germline V gene are SGHVS and FQNEAQ. The CDR3 loop spans 13 amino acids. V lost 4 bases, J lost 2 bases, and 9 bases lay in between.

The V gene is TRBV7-6, the J gene TRBJ1-1; 10 bases fit TRBD1. Germline CDR1 reads SGHVS; CDR2 reads FNYEAQ. This CDR3 spans 15 amino acids. The trim removed 5 bases at V and 1 base at J, leaving 4 bases unmatched. The CDR3 sequence is CASSQGQGKNTEAFF. In DNA, the CDR3 is TGTGCCAGCAGCCAGGGACAGGGGAAGAACACTGAAGCTTTCTTT.

The rearrangement joins TRBV6-5 to TRBJ2-3, with a tentative D call TRBD1 (5 bases). Germline V gene lookup returns CDR1 MNHEY and CDR2 SVGAGI. Trimming stripped 2 bases from V and 7 bases from J, with 13 bases between. The CDR3 contains 14 residues. The CDR3 sequence is CASSYGYRSNTQYF. The CDR3 DNA is TGTGCCAGCAGTTACGGTTACAGGTCTAATACGCAGTATTTT.

CDR3 region: CASNQGASYEQYF. CDR3 in DNA: TGTGCCAGCAATCAGGGGGCCTCCTACGAGCAGTACTTC. J is TRBJ2-7 and V is TRBV28, with 8 nucleotides matching TRBD1. CDR1 and CDR2 (germline): MDHEN, SYDVKM. The V segment lost 7 bases and the J segment 0 bases; nucleotides outside the gene matches: 2. This CDR3 contains 13 residues.

The chain recombines TRBV9 with TRBJ1-1; the D gene is possibly TRBD1 (5 bases). This CDR3 comprises 13 residues. CDR1 is SGDLS, CDR2 YYNGEE, per germline. The V end lost 1 base, the J end lost 3 bases, and 7 bases lay between the germline ends. CDR3 bases: TGTGCCAGCAGCGTATCGGGGGACACTGAAGCTTTCTTT. This codes for CASSVSGDTEAFF.

The chain uses TRBV28 and TRBJ1-5; D is unresolved. Trimming pared 6 bases from V and 2 bases from J, leaving 8 bases between. Germline V gene data show CDR1 as MDHEN and CDR2 as SYDVKM. This CDR3 has 13 residues. In nucleotides, the CDR3 is TGTGCCAGCAGCCTTAGCCGCAATCAGCCCCAGCATTTT. Translating it yields CASSLSRNQPQHF.

The rearrangement links TRBV9 to TRBJ2-5, with a weak D call TRBD1 (5 bases). From germline, CDR1 is SGDLS and CDR2 YYNGEE. The V gene lost 4 bases and the J gene lost 4 bases, with 14 bases spanning the gap. The CDR3 consists of 14 residues. Written as DNA, the CDR3 is TGTGCCAGCAGCTTTCTGACAGATCCAGAGACCCAGTACTTC. Translation: CASSFLTDPETQYF.

V gene TRBV5-8 combines with J gene TRBJ1-6; no firm D call. Per germline, CDR1 SGHTS and CDR2 YDEGEE. V dropped 3 bases and J dropped 10 bases, with 26 bases sitting between them. This CDR3 has 18 amino acids. CDR3 nucleotide sequence: TGTGCCAGCAGCTACAGCCCCTACGGGAGCGGTGGATGGTCACCCCTCCACTTT. It translates to CASSYSPYGSGGWSPLHF. The full variable domain, its missing parts supplied by reference TRBV5-8 and TRBJ1-6, is EAGVTQSPTHLIKTRGQQATLRCSPISGHTSVYWYQQALGLGLQFLLWYDEGEERNRGNFPPRFSGRQFPNYSSELNVNALELEDSALYLCASSYSPYGSGGWSPLHFGNGTRLTVT.

The chain joins TRBV18 to TRBJ1-1; D gene ambiguous. V lost 3 bases and J lost 3, with 8 bases in between. Per germline, CDR1 KGHSH and CDR2 LQKENI. The CDR3 is made up of 13 amino acids. The CDR3 DNA follows: TGTGCCAGCTCACCCACCCAGGACACTGAAGCTTTCTTT. Its protein is CASSPTQDTEAFF.

The rearrangement links TRBV5-1 to TRBJ2-7; 9 positions agree with TRBD2. Unmatched junction bases numbered 6, after V lost 3 bases and J lost 5 bases. This CDR3 is 14 amino acids long. Germline lookup yields CDR1 SGHRS and CDR2 YFSETQ. CDR3 DNA sequence: TGCGCCAGCAGCTCTCCACTAGCGGGCGACGAGCAGTACTTC. It translates to CASSSPLAGDEQYF.

The chain combines TRBV7-3 with TRBJ1-1; TRBD1 matches 10 bases. The germline V gene encodes CDR1 SGHTA and CDR2 FQGTGA. The CDR3 loop spans 15 amino acids. The trim removed 0 bases at V and 3 bases at J, leaving 1 base unmatched. CDR3 nucleotides: TGTGCCAGCAGCTTAACCGGGACAGGGGACACTGAAGCTTTCTTT. As protein: CASSLTGTGDTEAFF.

The chain uses TRBV6-1 and TRBJ1-5; weak D call: TRBD1 (6 bases). Deletions cut 7 bases from V and 4 bases from J, with 14 bases between. Germline V gene data show CDR1 as MNHNS and CDR2 as SASEGT. This CDR3 has 14 residues. DNA of the CDR3: TGTGCCAGCACTGACAAGGACAGAAATCAGCCCCAGCATTTT. Translation gives CASTDKDRNQPQHF.

The chain combines TRBV4-1 with TRBJ2-4; possible D gene TRBD1, 6 bases. This CDR3 has 17 amino acids. The germline gives CDR1 MGHRA, CDR2 YSYEKL. The germline V and J ends were trimmed by 3 bases and 4 bases, with 19 bases remaining between them. CDR3 protein: CASSHVVQGRGKNIQYF. CDR3 sequence (DNA): TGCGCCAGCAGCCACGTAGTCCAGGGGAGAGGTAAAAACATTCAGTACTTC.

The chain couples TRBV28 to TRBJ1-1; TRBD1 might be the D (5 bases). The germline V gene encodes CDR1 MDHEN and CDR2 SYDVKM. The V end was cut by 5 bases, the J end by 1 base, with 26 bases between. The CDR3 is made up of 19 amino acids. CDR3 DNA: TGTGCCAGCAGTCCCCCGAACCATAGGGGCTCAAGCGAGAACACTGAAGCTTTCTTT. Translated: CASSPPNHRGSSENTEAFF.

The V call is TRBV4-1, the J call TRBJ1-5, with D possibly being TRBD1 (5 bases). The length of the CDR3 is 15 residues. Germline-derived CDR1 and CDR2 are MGHRA and YSYEKL. V lost 2 bases and J lost 1, with 9 bases in between. CDR3 loop: CASSQRQGSNQPQHF. As DNA, the CDR3 is TGCGCCAGCAGCCAAAGGCAGGGCAGCAATCAGCCCCAGCATTTT.

A word on this clone: This sample includes further DNA sequences coding for the same CDR3. The chain uses TRBV5-1 and TRBJ2-5, with D unclear. The CDR3 sequence is 13 residues long. V dropped 0 bases and J dropped 5 bases, with 8 bases sitting between them. CDR1 and CDR2 from the germline V gene are SGHRS and YFSETQ. CDR3 sequence reads: CASSLALGETQYF. CDR3 nucleotides: TGCGCCAGCAGCTTGGCCCTCGGTGAGACCCAGTACTTC.

The V call is TRBV11-2, the J call TRBJ2-1; maybe TRBD1 (6 bases). The germline V gene encodes CDR1 SGHAT and CDR2 FQNNGV. V lost 5 bases and J lost 9, with 14 bases in between. The CDR3 runs to 13 residues. CDR3 in DNA: TGTGCCAGCAGCATCACAGGGATCAGTGAGCAGTTCTTC. Amino acid sequence: CASSITGISEQFF.

The chain couples TRBV5-6 to TRBJ1-2, with 9 bases matching TRBD1. The V segment lost 0 bases and the J segment 4 bases; nucleotides outside the gene matches: 7. The CDR3 length is 16 residues. CDR1 and CDR2 (germline): SGHDT, YYEEEE. The CDR3, as DNA: TGTGCCAGCAGCTTGGGGGGGACAGGGCAACTCTATGGCTACACCTTC. This translates into CASSLGGTGQLYGYTF. The complete variable domain, with remaining parts taken from reference TRBV5-6 and TRBJ1-2, reads DAGVTQSPTHLIKTRGQQVTLRCSPKSGHDTVSWYQQALGQGPQFIFQYYEEEERQRGNFPDRFSGHQFPNYSSELNVNALLLGDSALYLCASSLGGTGQLYGYTFGSGTRLTVV.

V gene TRBV6-1 combines with J gene TRBJ2-5; no definite D call. V dropped 2 bases and J dropped 1 base, with 8 bases sitting between them. The CDR3 sequence is 14 residues long. Germline loops: CDR1 MNHNS, CDR2 SASEGT. CDR3 sequence: CASSENTAQETQYF. The DNA of the CDR3 is TGTGCCAGCAGTGAAAATACAGCCCAAGAGACCCAGTACTTC.

The V gene is TRBV28, the J gene TRBJ1-2, with a weak D call TRBD1 (6 bases). Germline-derived CDR1 and CDR2 are MDHEN and SYDVKM. V lost 6 bases, J lost 8 bases, and 13 bases lay in between. CDR3 length equals 12 residues. The chain's CDR3 is CASRGGAGGYTF. In nucleotides, the CDR3 is TGTGCCAGCAGAGGGGGGGCGGGGGGCTACACCTTC.

V usage is TRBV29-1 and J usage is TRBJ2-7; TRBD2 aligns across 13 bases. Germline V gives CDR1 SQVTM, CDR2 ANQGSEA. Germline trimming cut 1 base from V and 3 bases from J; bases unmatched to any gene: 3. CDR3 size: 15 residues. CDR3 residues: CSVEGGTSGDYEQYF. The CDR3 DNA reads as TGCAGCGTTGAAGGTGGGACTAGCGGGGACTACGAGCAGTACTTC.

V usage is TRBV28 and J usage is TRBJ1-4, with D possibly matching TRBD1 (5 bases). The CDR3 is made up of 16 amino acids. V lost 3 bases and J lost 0, with 11 bases in between. The germline CDR1 and CDR2 sequences are MDHEN and SYDVKM. This chain's CDR3 is CASSLGGRATNEKLFF. CDR3 DNA sequence: TGTGCCAGCAGTTTGGGGGGGAGGGCAACTAATGAAAAACTGTTTTTT.

This chain connects TRBV25-1 to TRBJ2-7; 9 bases match TRBD1. The CDR3 covers 16 residues. J gave up 2 bases and V 5 bases, and 10 bases lay outside the gene matches. Germline V gene data show CDR1 as MGHDK and CDR2 as SYGVNS. CDR3 loop: CASSLHRGRGAYEQYF. Written as DNA, the CDR3 is TGTGCCAGCAGTCTCCACAGGGGGCGCGGGGCCTACGAGCAGTACTTC.